A single sample is the source of the 15 T cell receptor beta chains below, sequenced in a study of response to subunit inactivated influenza vaccine. Via MiXCR, TCRdb re-called the RT-PCR reads, giving one row per CDR3 protein. The repertoire has just under 550,000 distinct CDR3 sequences, under 30% of them found once; the top ten carry under 3.5%. The same sample was also used in a study of T cells expressing NK-cell markers. That investigation notes: It was by 5'RACE template switching with UMIs that TCR beta cDNA was made.

Sample: CD4+ T cells sorted from PBMCs, taken about 11 days after vaccination. These receptors were obtained from a man in his fifties or sixties who received an inactivated influenza vaccine.

The chain employs TRBV29-1 and TRBJ2-1; D unresolved. Germline V gene lookup returns CDR1 SQVTM and CDR2 ANQGSEA. The germline V and J ends were trimmed by 4 bases and 5 bases, with 9 bases remaining between them. The CDR3 spans 12 residues. In nucleotides, the CDR3 is TGCAGCGTTGTTTTCCTGAACAATGAGCAGTTCTTC. Translating gives CSVVFLNNEQFF.

This clonotype was counted a few times. This rearrangement joins TRBV6-2 or TRBV6-3 to TRBJ2-4; D ambiguous. Trimming left V 6 bases short and J 4 bases short, with 19 bases between. The CDR3 runs 16 residues. Germline CDR1 and CDR2: MNHEY and SVGEGT. The DNA for the CDR3 is TGTGCCAGCAGCCGCAGTATTACTCCCATGAAAAACATTCAGTACTTC. The encoded protein is CASSRSITPMKNIQYF.

The chain has TRBV5-1 and TRBJ2-2; D unresolved. This CDR3 region has 12 residues. V lost 6 bases, J lost 1 base, and 4 bases lay in between. Germline lookup yields CDR1 SGHRS and CDR2 YFSETQ. The CDR3 coding sequence is TGCGCCAGCAATTGGAACACCGGGGAGCTGTTTTTT. Translating gives CASNWNTGELFF. Complete variable domain (other parts from reference TRBV5-1 and TRBJ2-2): KAGVTQTPRYLIKTRGQQVTLSCSPISGHRSVSWYQQTPGQGLQFLFEYFSETQRNKGNFPGRFSGRQFSNSRSEMNVSTLELGDSALYLCASNWNTGELFFGEGSRLTVL.

The rearrangement links TRBV19 to TRBJ2-1, with D perhaps TRBD2 (5 bases). The germline V and J ends were trimmed by 1 base and 11 bases, with 12 bases remaining between them. The germline V gene encodes CDR1 LNHDA and CDR2 SQIVND (reference sequence). The CDR3 has 13 residues. DNA for the CDR3: TGTGCCAGTAGTATAGGACTCGCCGGGAAGCAGTTCTTC. Residues: CASSIGLAGKQFF.

In this sample, this clonotype turned up many times. As DNA, the CDR3 is TGTGCCAGCAGCCCGGGGGGACTAGCGGGAGTTGAGCAGTTCTTC. The encoded protein is CASSPGGLAGVEQFF. The genes are TRBV7-8 and TRBJ2-1, with 14 bases identical to TRBD2. With V trimmed by 5 bases and J by 9 bases, 6 bases remained unmatched. The CDR3 covers 15 residues. Germline assignment: CDR1 SGHVS and CDR2 FQNEAQ.

Only a few counts were recorded for this clonotype. The V and J genes are TRBV5-1 and TRBJ2-5; possibly TRBD2 for D (5 bases). V lost 4 bases and J lost 4, with 20 bases in between. CDR3 length: 16 amino acids. Germline values: CDR1 SGHRS, CDR2 YFSETQ. CDR3 loop: CASSDTRGTVGETQYF. As DNA, the CDR3 is TGCGCCAGCAGCGACACCCGGGGAACCGTTGGAGAGACCCAGTACTTC. Filled out from reference TRBV5-1 and TRBJ2-5, the complete variable domain reads KAGVTQTPRYLIKTRGQQVTLSCSPISGHRSVSWYQQTPGQGLQFLFEYFSETQRNKGNFPGRFSGRQFSNSRSEMNVSTLELGDSALYLCASSDTRGTVGETQYFGPGTRLLVL.

The CDR3 coding sequence is TGCGCCAGCAGCTTGGGACCGCGAACCCAAGAGACCCAGTACTTC. Protein product: CASSLGPRTQETQYF. The chain has TRBV5-1 and TRBJ2-5; D is ambiguous. The CDR3 contains 15 residues. Germline loops: CDR1 SGHRS, CDR2 YFSETQ. V was trimmed by 0 bases and J by 1 base, leaving 10 bases between them.

The chain joins TRBV20-1 to TRBJ2-2; D is uncertain. The germline V gene encodes CDR1 DFQATT and CDR2 SNEGSKA (reference sequence). V was pared by 0 bases and J by 4 bases, with 9 bases between. The CDR3 covers 14 residues. CDR3 sequence: CSARDSGSTGELFF. The CDR3 DNA follows: TGCAGTGCTAGAGATTCGGGTAGCACCGGGGAGCTGTTTTTT.

This clonotype showed up just a few times. The V call is TRBV7-3, the J call TRBJ2-3; a possible D gene is TRBD1 (6 bases). Germline CDR1 is SGHTA and CDR2 is FQGTGA. With 6 bases removed from V and 2 bases from J, the gap between germline ends came to 12 bases. CDR3 length: 14 residues. Here the CDR3 DNA reads TGTGCCAGCAGTTCCCGGGACATCACAGATACGCAGTATTTT. This translates into CASSSRDITDTQYF.

The table lists this clonotype with a few counts. This chain joins TRBV5-1 and TRBJ2-7, with 7 bases identical to TRBD1. V trimming: 2 bases; J trimming: 2 bases; junction bases outside the gene matches: 7. The CDR3 covers 15 residues. CDR1 is SGHRS, CDR2 YFSETQ, per germline. CDR3 amino acids: CASSLGDRLTYEQYF. The CDR3 bases are TGCGCCAGCAGCTTAGGGGACAGATTGACCTACGAGCAGTACTTC. The full variable domain, with the rest looked up from reference TRBV5-1 and TRBJ2-7, is KAGVTQTPRYLIKTRGQQVTLSCSPISGHRSVSWYQQTPGQGLQFLFEYFSETQRNKGNFPGRFSGRQFSNSRSEMNVSTLELGDSALYLCASSLGDRLTYEQYFGPGTRLTVT.

This clonotype was seen at least ten times. This sequence joins TRBV4-3 and TRBJ1-4; D not resolved. With 0 bases removed from V and 7 bases from J, the gap between germline ends came to 12 bases. Germline CDR1 is LGHNA and CDR2 is YSLEER. The CDR3 runs to 15 residues. The CDR3 loop is CASSQDRRFGEKLFF. In nucleotides, the CDR3 is TGCGCCAGCAGCCAAGATCGGAGGTTCGGTGAAAAACTGTTTTTT.

This clonotype was seen a few times. The chain is built from TRBV20-1 and TRBJ2-1, with a possible D match to TRBD2 (5 bases). Germline V gene lookup returns CDR1 DFQATT and CDR2 SNEGSKA (reference sequence). CDR3 length: 14 residues. V was clipped by 3 bases and J by 5 bases, with 14 bases between them. In DNA, the CDR3 is TGCAGTGCTAGTTGGCGGGCCCCAAACAATGAGCAGTTCTTC. It is translated as CSASWRAPNNEQFF.

This chain uses TRBV13 with TRBJ1-2; 8 positions match TRBD1. Germline lookup yields CDR1 PRHDT and CDR2 FYEKMQ (reference sequence). The V gene end was trimmed by 6 bases and the J gene end by 3 bases; junction bases not matched to a gene: 3. The CDR3 spans 13 residues. The CDR3 sequence: CASSPGGHYGYTF. Here the CDR3 DNA reads TGTGCCAGCAGTCCAGGGGGCCACTATGGCTACACCTTC. Combining the CDR3 with reference TRBV13 and TRBJ1-2 gives the whole variable domain AAGVIQSPRHLIKEKRETATLKCYPIPRHDTVYWYQQGPGQDPQFLISFYEKMQSDKGSIPDRFSAQQFSDYHSELNMSSLELGDSALYFCASSPGGHYGYTFGSGTRLTVV.

This chain links TRBV7-2 with TRBJ1-6; D ambiguous. The CDR3 extends over 13 amino acids. The V end lost 4 bases, the J end lost 7 bases, and 8 bases lay between the germline ends. The germline V gene has CDR1 SGHTA and CDR2 FQGNSA. The CDR3 sequence is CASSYKRNSPLHF. The CDR3 coding sequence is TGTGCCAGCAGCTACAAAAGGAATTCACCCCTCCACTTT.

This clonotype has a handful of counts. Written as DNA, the CDR3 is TGTGCCAGCAGCCCATACCGGAGGTCGGGACAGGGGAACACCGGGGAGCTGTTTTTT. This codes for CASSPYRRSGQGNTGELFF. This chain links TRBV7-8 with TRBJ2-2, with TRBD1 matching over 9 bases. This CDR3 has 19 residues. V lost 5 bases to trimming and J lost 1 base; unmatched junction nucleotides: 14. In germline, CDR1 is SGHVS, CDR2 FQNEAQ.